This T cell receptor beta chain was profiled in a study of T cell responses to AZD1222 COVID-19 vaccine. General study findings and limits: Just a handful of people given AZD1222 tested seropositive at baseline. Among spike-specific TCRs, nearly half reportedly target unmutated variant regions. Along spike, vaccine-associated CD4 TCRs were found throughout, with dominance at 160-218 and 743-854. Spike-specific TCR breadth rose after two AZD1222 doses, and depth rose as well.

Sequencing was performed with immunoSEQ multiplex PCR; in TCRdb, only in-frame clones are kept and a portion is missing. This table has about 150,000 clones, around 94% appearing once. V dropped 3 bases and J dropped 6 bases, with 8 bases sitting between them. This CDR3 has 12 amino acids. CDR1 is SGHDT, CDR2 YYEEEE, per germline. Points on this clone: Antigen specificity is unknown.

The sample in question was peripheral blood, obtained on day 0 of AZD1222 vaccination. The receptor was derived from an adult in good health. The chain combines TRBV5-6 with TRBJ2-3; the D gene could be TRBD1 or TRBD2 (5 bases each). The CDR3 spells CASSWDLDTQYF. The CDR3 bases are TGTGCCAGCAGCTGGGACCTTGATACGCAGTATTTT.